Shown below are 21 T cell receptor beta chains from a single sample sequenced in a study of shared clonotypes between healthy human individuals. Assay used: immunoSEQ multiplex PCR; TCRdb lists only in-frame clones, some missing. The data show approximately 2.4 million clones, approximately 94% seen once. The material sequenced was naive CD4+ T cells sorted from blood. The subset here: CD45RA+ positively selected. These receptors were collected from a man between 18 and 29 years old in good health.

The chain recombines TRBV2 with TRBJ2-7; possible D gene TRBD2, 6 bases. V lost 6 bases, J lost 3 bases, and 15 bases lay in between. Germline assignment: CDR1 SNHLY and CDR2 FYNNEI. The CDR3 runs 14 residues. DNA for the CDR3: TGTGCCAGCAGAAAACCCGGGAGCATCTACGAGCAGTACTTC. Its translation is CASRKPGSIYEQYF. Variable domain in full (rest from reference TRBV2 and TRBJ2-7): EPEVTQTPSHQVTQMGQEVILRCVPISNHLYFYWYRQILGQKVEFLVSFYNNEISEKSEIFDDQFSVERPDGSNFTLKIRSTKLEDSAMYFCASRKPGSIYEQYFGPGTRLTVT.

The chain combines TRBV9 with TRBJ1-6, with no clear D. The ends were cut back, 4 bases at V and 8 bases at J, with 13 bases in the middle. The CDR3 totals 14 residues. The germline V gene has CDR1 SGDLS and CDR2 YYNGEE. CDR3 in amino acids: CASSTSGRHSPLHF. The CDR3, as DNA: TGTGCCAGCAGCACAAGTGGGCGTCATTCACCCCTCCACTTT.

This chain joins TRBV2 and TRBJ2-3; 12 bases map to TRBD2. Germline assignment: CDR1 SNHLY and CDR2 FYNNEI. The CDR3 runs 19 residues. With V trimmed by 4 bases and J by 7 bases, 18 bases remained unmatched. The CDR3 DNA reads TGTGCCAGCAGTGCGCGTCTAGCGGGAGGGCCCTCGGTGAGAAATACGCAGTATTTT. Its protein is CASSARLAGGPSVRNTQYF.

CDR3: CAIRRTAGDSPLHF. The CDR3 bases are TGTGCCATCAGGCGGACAGCTGGGGATTCACCCCTCCACTTT. V and J are TRBV10-3 and TRBJ1-6; maybe TRBD1 (6 bases). V lost 6 bases to trimming and J lost 8 bases, with 14 bases between them. CDR1 and CDR2 (germline): ENHRY, SYGVKD. CDR3 size: 14 residues.

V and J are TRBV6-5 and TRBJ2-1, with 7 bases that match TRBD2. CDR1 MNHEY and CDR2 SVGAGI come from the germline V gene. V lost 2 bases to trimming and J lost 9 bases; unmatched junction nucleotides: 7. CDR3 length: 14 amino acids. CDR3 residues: CASSYERGVGEQFF. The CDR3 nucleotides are TGTGCCAGCAGTTACGAGCGGGGAGTGGGTGAGCAGTTCTTC.

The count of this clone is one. CDR3 residues: CASSKQGNTGELFF. Written as DNA, the CDR3 is TGCGCCAGCAGCAAACAGGGGAACACCGGGGAGCTGTTTTTT. The chain recombines TRBV5-1 with TRBJ2-2, with D maybe TRBD1 (6 bases). This CDR3 comprises 14 residues. The germline gives CDR1 SGHRS, CDR2 YFSETQ. Trimming cost V 4 bases and J 1 base, with 8 bases left between them.

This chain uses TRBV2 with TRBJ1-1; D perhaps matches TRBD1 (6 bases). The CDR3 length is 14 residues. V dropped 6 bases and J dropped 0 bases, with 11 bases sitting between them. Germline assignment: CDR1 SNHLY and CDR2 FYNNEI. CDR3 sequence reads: CASRRDIMNTEAFF. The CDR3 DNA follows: TGTGCCAGCAGACGGGACATCATGAACACTGAAGCTTTCTTT.

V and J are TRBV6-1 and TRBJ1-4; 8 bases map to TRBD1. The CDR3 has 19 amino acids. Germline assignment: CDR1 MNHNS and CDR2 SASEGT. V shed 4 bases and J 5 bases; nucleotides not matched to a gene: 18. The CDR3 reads CASSVVYISGTGGNEKLFF. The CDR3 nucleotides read TGTGCCAGCAGTGTGGTTTACATAAGCGGGACAGGAGGAAATGAAAAACTGTTTTTT.

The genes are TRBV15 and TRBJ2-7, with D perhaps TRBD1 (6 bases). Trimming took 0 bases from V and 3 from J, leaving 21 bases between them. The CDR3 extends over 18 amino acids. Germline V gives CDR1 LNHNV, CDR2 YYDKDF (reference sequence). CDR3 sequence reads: CATSRDPPRDTLYYEQYF. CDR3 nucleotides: TGTGCCACCAGCAGAGATCCACCACGGGACACTTTATACTACGAGCAGTACTTC.

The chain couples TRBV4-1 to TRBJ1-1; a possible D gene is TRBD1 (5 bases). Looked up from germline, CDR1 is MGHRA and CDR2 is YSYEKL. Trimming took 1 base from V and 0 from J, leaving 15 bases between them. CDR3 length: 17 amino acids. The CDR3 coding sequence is TGCGCCAGCAGCCAAGTAGTATTTGGGACCTTGAACACTGAAGCTTTCTTT. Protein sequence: CASSQVVFGTLNTEAFF.

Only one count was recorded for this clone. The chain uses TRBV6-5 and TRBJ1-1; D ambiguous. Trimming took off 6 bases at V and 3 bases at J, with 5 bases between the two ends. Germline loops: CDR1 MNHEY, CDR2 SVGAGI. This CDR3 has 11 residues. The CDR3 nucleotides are TGTGCCAGCAGATCCGACACTGAAGCTTTCTTT. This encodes CASRSDTEAFF.

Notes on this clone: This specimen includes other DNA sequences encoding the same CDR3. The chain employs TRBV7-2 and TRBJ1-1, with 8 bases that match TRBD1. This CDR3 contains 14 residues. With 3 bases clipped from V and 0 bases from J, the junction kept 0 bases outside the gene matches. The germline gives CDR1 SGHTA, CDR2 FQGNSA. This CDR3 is CASSLTGVNTEAFF. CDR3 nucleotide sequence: TGTGCCAGCAGCTTGACAGGGGTGAACACTGAAGCTTTCTTT. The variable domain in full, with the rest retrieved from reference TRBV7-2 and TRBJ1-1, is GAGVSQSPSNKVTEKGKDVELRCDPISGHTALYWYRQSLGQGLEFLIYFQGNSAPDKSGLPSDRFSAERTGGSVSTLTIQRTQQEDSAVYLCASSLTGVNTEAFFGQGTRLTVV.

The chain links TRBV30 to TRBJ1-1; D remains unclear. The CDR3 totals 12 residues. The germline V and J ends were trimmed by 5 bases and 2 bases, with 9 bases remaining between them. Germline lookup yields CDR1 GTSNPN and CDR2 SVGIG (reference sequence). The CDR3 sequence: CAWSFLNTEAFF. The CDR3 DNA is TGTGCCTGGTCGTTTTTAAACACTGAAGCTTTCTTT.

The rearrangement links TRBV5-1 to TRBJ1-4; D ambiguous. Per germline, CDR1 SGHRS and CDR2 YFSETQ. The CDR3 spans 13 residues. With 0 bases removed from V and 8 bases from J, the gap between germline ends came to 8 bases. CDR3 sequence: CASSLVAPEKLFF. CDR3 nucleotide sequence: TGCGCCAGCAGCTTGGTCGCCCCCGAAAAACTGTTTTTT.

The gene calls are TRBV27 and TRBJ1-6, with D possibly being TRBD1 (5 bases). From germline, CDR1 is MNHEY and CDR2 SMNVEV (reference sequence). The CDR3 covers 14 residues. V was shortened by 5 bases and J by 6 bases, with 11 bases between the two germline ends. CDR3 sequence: CASSPGRINSPLHF. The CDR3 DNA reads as TGTGCCAGCAGTCCGGGACGGATTAATTCACCCCTCCACTTT.

The CDR3 spells CASQRQGTANYGYTF. Here the CDR3 DNA reads TGTGCCAGCCAGAGACAGGGGACGGCTAACTATGGCTACACCTTC. The chain joins TRBV19 to TRBJ1-2; 8 bases align to TRBD1. The V segment lost 9 bases and the J segment 0 bases; nucleotides outside the gene matches: 9. This CDR3 is built from 15 residues. Germline V gene lookup returns CDR1 LNHDA and CDR2 SQIVND (reference sequence).

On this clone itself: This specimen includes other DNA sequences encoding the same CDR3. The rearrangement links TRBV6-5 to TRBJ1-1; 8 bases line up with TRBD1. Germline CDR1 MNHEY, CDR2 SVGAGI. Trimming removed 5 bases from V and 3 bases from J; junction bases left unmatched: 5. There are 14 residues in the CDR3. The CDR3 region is CASSRTGGDTEAFF. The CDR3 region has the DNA TGTGCCAGCAGTAGAACAGGGGGGGACACTGAAGCTTTCTTT.

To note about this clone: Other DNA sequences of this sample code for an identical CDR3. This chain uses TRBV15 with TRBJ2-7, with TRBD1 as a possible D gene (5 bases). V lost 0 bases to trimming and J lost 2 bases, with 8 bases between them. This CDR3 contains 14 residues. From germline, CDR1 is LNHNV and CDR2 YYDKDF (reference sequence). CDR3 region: CATSRDQGTYEQYF. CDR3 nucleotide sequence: TGTGCCACCAGCAGAGATCAGGGTACCTACGAGCAGTACTTC.

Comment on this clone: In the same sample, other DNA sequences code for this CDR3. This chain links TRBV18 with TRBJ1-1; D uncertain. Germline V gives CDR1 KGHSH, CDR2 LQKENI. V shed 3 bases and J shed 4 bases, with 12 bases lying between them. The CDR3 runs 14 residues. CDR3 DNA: TGTGCCAGCTCACCCGATGGAGGGAGCACTGAAGCTTTCTTT. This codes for CASSPDGGSTEAFF.

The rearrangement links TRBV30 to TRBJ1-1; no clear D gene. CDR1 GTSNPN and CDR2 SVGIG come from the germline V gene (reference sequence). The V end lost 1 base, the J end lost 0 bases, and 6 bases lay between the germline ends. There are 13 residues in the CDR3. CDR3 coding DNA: TGTGCCTGGAGTGAGAAACTGAACACTGAAGCTTTCTTT. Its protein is CAWSEKLNTEAFF.

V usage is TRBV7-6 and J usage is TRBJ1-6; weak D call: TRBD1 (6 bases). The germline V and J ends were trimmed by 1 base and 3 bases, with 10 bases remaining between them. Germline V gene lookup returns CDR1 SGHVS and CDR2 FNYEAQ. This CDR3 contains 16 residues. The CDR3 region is CASSLDRERYNSPLHF. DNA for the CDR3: TGTGCCAGCAGCTTAGACAGGGAACGCTATAATTCACCCCTCCACTTT.